Sequencing of this TCR beta chain was carried out in a study of cytomegalovirus exposure and HLA in healthy donors. Findings and caveats of the study: When presence/absence was analysed, sequencing depth was taken to be roughly uniform across donors. The sole available immune exposure information was CMV serostatus. Three of the chains that were CMV-associated were confirmed in vitro to be specific for CMV antigens.

To note about this clone: The antigen remains unidentified.

The PCR contained 60 Vbeta and 13 Jbeta primers. Profiling relied on immunoSEQ multiplex PCR, and the TCRdb table lists in-frame clones only, not all of them. The table lists 250,000 or so clones, approximately 82% of them singletons, with about 7.5% in the top ten. The source of this sequence is a woman aged 60-70 years in good health and CMV-seropositive. The specimen was PBMCs.

Here the CDR3 reads CASRASGTGELFF. The CDR3 region has the DNA TGTGCCAGCAGGGCTTCGGGGACCGGGGAGCTGTTTTTT. The J gene is TRBJ2-2, the V gene TRBV6-5; tentative D call: TRBD2 (5 bases). Germline V gene data show CDR1 as MNHEY and CDR2 as SVGAGI. The CDR3 contains 13 residues. V shed 6 bases and J shed 5 bases, with 10 bases lying between them.